A single sample is the source of the 2 T cell receptor beta chains below, sequenced in a study of blood T cells in healthy people across ages. Together with a sample-barcoded 5' primer, a J-beta primer mix was included in a second PCR lasting about 7 to 12 cycles. TCRdb re-derived calls from the 5' RACE reads in MiXCR, one entry per CDR3 protein. The sample lists some 1.8 million distinct CDR3 sequences, more than 35% occurring once. Sample: blood. These receptors originate from a human donor in good health.

J is TRBJ1-2 and V is TRBV20-1; no firm D call. The CDR3 totals 16 residues. The V end lost 0 bases, the J end lost 3 bases, and 17 bases lay between the germline ends. CDR1 and CDR2 (germline): DFQATT, SNEGSKA (reference sequence). CDR3 nucleotide sequence: TGCAGTGCTAGAGATCGTGGGTCAGAGGATTACTATGGCTACACCTTC. Protein: CSARDRGSEDYYGYTF.

The chain has TRBV12-3 or TRBV12-4 and TRBJ2-5, with D maybe TRBD2 (7 bases). Trimming removed 3 bases from V and 4 bases from J, with 27 bases in between. The CDR3 consists of 19 residues. Here the CDR3 reads CASSLSSYGGGGRGETQYF. DNA of the CDR3: TGTGCCAGCAGTTTGTCGTCTTATGGGGGCGGGGGAAGAGGAGAGACCCAGTACTTC.